The clone carrying this T cell receptor beta chain was observed at least ten times. Its antigen is still unknown. These data belong to a study of neurological immune-mediated disorders. Across the study: A relapsing-remitting course was seen in about 90% of the roughly 35 multiple sclerosis patients and a secondary progressive course in 3. Notes on the study in general: Private repertoires in all groups were suggested by the finding that expanded clones across subjects shared no CDR3 amino acid sequences.

Germline V gene sequence: CDR1 SQVTM, CDR2 ANQGSEA. The CDR3 contains 14 residues. V gave up 8 bases and J gave up 1 base, with 17 bases separating them. Sorted libraries used over 900,000 CD4+ or CD8+ T cells. Via MiXCR, TCRdb re-called the 5' RACE reads, giving one row per CDR3 protein. The sample consists of about 21,000 distinct CDR3 sequences, around 15% of them appearing once. This TCR was recovered from a woman between 18 and 30 years old with multiple sclerosis. Material: CD8+ T cells from blood. The chain carries TRBV29-1 and TRBJ1-2, with D possibly TRBD1 on 5 matching bases. The CDR3 loop reads CSLSPEGFNYGYTF. The DNA for the CDR3 is TGCAGCCTAAGCCCGGAGGGGTTTAACTATGGCTACACCTTC.